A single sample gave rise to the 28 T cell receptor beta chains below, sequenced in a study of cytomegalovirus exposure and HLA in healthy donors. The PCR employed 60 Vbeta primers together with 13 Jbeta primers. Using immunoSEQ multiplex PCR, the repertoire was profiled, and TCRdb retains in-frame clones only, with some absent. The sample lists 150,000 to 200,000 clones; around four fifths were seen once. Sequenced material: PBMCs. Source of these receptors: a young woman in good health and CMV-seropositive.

The CDR3 is CASSPGPGVYEQYF. CDR3 in DNA: TGTGCCAGCAGCCCGGGACCAGGGGTGTACGAGCAGTACTTC. The V and J genes are TRBV11-2 and TRBJ2-7; tentatively, D is TRBD1 (6 bases). V was trimmed by 5 bases and J by 4 bases, leaving 15 bases between them. The germline gives CDR1 SGHAT, CDR2 FQNNGV. The CDR3 runs to 14 residues. The full variable domain, with the rest looked up from reference TRBV11-2 and TRBJ2-7, is EAGVAQSPRYKIIEKRQSVAFWCNPISGHATLYWYQQILGQGPKLLIQFQNNGVVDDSQLPKDRFSAERLKGVDSTLKIQPAKLEDSAVYLCASSPGPGVYEQYFGPGTRLTVT.

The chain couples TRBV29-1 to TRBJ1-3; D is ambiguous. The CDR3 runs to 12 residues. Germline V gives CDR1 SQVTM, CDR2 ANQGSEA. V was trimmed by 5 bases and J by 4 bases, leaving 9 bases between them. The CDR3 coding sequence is TGCAGCGTTCCAGGTTTCGGAAACACCATATATTTT. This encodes CSVPGFGNTIYF.

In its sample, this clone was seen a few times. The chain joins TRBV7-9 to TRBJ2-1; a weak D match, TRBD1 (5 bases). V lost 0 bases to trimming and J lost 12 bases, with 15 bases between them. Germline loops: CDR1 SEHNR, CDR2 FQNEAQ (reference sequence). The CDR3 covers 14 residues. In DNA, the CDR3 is TGTGCCAGCAGCTTAGCCCAGACAGTGAAGGTGCAGTTCTTC. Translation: CASSLAQTVKVQFF.

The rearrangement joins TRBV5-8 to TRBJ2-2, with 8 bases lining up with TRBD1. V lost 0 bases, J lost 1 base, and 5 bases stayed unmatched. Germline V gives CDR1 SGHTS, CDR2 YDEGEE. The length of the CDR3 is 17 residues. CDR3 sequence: CASSLGTGSLNTGELFF. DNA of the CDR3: TGTGCCAGCAGCTTGGGGACAGGGTCTCTGAACACCGGGGAGCTGTTTTTT.

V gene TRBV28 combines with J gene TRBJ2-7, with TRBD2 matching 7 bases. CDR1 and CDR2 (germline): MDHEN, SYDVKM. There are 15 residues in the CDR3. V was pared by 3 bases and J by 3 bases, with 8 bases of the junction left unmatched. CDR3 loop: CASSFLGGRGYEQYF. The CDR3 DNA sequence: TGTGCCAGCAGTTTCCTGGGCGGGAGAGGCTACGAGCAGTACTTC. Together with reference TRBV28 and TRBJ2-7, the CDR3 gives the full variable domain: DVKVTQSSRYLVKRTGEKVFLECVQDMDHENMFWYRQDPGLGLRLIYFSYDVKMKEKGDIPEGYSVSREKKERFSLILESASTNQTSMYLCASSFLGGRGYEQYFGPGTRLTVT.

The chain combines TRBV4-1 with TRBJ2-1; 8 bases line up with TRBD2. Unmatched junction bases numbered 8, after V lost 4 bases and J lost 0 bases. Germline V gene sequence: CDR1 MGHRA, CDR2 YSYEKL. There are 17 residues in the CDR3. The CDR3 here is CASSRTETSASYNEQFF. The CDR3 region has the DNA TGCGCCAGCAGCCGGACGGAGACTAGCGCCTCCTACAATGAGCAGTTCTTC.

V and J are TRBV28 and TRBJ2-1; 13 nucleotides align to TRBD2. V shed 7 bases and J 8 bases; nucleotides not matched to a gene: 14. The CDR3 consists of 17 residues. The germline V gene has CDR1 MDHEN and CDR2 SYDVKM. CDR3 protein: CASTVPVTSGRGYEQFF. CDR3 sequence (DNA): TGTGCCAGCACCGTTCCCGTTACTAGCGGGAGGGGGTATGAGCAGTTCTTC.

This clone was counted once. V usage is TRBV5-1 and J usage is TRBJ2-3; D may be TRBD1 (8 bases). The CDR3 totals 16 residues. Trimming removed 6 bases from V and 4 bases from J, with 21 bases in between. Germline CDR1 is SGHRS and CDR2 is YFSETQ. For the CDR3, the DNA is TGCGCCAGCACCCCGGCGGGGGACAGGCAGGCAGATACGCAGTATTTT. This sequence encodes CASTPAGDRQADTQYF. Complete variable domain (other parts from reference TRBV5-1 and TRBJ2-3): KAGVTQTPRYLIKTRGQQVTLSCSPISGHRSVSWYQQTPGQGLQFLFEYFSETQRNKGNFPGRFSGRQFSNSRSEMNVSTLELGDSALYLCASTPAGDRQADTQYFGPGTRLTVL.

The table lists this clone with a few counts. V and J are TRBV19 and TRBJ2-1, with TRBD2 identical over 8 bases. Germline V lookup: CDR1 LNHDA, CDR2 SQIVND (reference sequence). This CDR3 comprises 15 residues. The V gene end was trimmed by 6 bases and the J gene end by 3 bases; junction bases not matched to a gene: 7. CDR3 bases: TGTGCCAGTAGCCCGGGAGGGGACCTCTACAATGAGCAGTTCTTC. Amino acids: CASSPGGDLYNEQFF. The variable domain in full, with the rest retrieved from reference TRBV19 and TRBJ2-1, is DGGITQSPKYLFRKEGQNVTLSCEQNLNHDAMYWYRQDPGQGLRLIYYSQIVNDFQKGDIAEGYSVSREKKESFPLTVTSAQKNPTAFYLCASSPGGDLYNEQFFGPGTRLTVL.

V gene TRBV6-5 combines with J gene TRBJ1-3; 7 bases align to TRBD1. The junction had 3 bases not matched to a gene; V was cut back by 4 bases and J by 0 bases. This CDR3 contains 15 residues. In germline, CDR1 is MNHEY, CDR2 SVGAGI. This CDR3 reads CASSWDSSSGNTIYF. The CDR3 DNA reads TGTGCCAGCAGTTGGGACAGTTCCTCTGGAAACACCATATATTTT.

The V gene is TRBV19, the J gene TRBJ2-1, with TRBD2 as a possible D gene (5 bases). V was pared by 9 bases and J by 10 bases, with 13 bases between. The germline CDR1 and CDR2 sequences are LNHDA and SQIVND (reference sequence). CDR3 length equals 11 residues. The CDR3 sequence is CASWLSGEQFF. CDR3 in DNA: TGTGCCAGCTGGCTCAGCGGCGAGCAGTTCTTC.

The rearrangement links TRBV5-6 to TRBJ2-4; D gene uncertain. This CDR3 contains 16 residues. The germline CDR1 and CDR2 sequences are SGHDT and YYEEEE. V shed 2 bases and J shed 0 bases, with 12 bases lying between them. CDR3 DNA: TGTGCCAGCAGCTTAGAGGAGAACTTAGCCAAAAACATTCAGTACTTC. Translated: CASSLEENLAKNIQYF.

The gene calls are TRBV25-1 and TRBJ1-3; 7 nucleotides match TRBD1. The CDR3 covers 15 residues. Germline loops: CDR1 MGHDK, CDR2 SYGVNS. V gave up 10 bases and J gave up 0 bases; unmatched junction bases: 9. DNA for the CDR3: TGTGCCACCTCGGGACAGTCGAGCTCTGGAAACACCATATATTTT. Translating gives CATSGQSSSGNTIYF.

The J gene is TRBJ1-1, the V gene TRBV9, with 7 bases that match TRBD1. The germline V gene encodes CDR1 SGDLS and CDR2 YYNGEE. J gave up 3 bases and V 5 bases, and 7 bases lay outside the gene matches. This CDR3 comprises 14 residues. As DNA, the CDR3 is TGTGCCAGCAGGGTGACAGGGAGTGACACTGAAGCTTTCTTT. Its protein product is CASRVTGSDTEAFF.

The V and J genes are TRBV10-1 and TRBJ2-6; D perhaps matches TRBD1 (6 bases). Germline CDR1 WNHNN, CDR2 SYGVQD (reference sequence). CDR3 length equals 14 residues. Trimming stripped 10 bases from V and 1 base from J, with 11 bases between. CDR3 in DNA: TGCGCCACCAGGGGCGGGTCTGGGGCCAACGTCCTGACTTTC. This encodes CATRGGSGANVLTF.

The CDR3: CASSLSSGYNEQFF. The DNA for the CDR3 is TGCGCCAGCAGCTTGAGTAGCGGGTACAATGAGCAGTTCTTC. V gene TRBV5-1 combines with J gene TRBJ2-1; 7 bases align to TRBD2. Germline V gene sequence: CDR1 SGHRS, CDR2 YFSETQ. V was pared by 1 base and J by 4 bases, with 2 bases of the junction left unmatched. The CDR3 covers 14 residues.

The CDR3 nucleotides read TGTGCCAGCAGCGTCCCCGCTAGCGGGAATGAGCAGTTCTTC. This gives the protein CASSVPASGNEQFF. The chain couples TRBV9 to TRBJ2-1, with TRBD2 matching over 8 bases. This CDR3 has 14 amino acids. Germline CDR1 and CDR2: SGDLS and YYNGEE. Trimming removed 2 bases from V and 7 bases from J; junction bases left unmatched: 5.

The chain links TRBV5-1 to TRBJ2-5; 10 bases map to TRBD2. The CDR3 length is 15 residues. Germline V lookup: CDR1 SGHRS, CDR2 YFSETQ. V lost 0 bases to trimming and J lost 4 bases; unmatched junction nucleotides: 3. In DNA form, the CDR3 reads TGCGCCAGCAGCTTGGACGCTAGCGGGAGAGAGACCCAGTACTTC. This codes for CASSLDASGRETQYF.

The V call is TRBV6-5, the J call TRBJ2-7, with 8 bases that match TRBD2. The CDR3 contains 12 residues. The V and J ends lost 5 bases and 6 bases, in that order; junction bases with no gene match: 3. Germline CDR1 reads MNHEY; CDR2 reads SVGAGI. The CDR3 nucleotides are TGTGCCAGCAGTATAACTAGCGGCGAGCAGTACTTC. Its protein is CASSITSGEQYF.

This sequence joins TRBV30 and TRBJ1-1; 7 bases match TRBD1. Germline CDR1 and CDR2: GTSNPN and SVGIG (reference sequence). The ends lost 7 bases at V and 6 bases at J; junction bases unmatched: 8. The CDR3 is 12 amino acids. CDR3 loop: CASQGVNPEAFF. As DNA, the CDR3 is TGTGCCTCCCAGGGGGTTAATCCTGAAGCTTTCTTT.

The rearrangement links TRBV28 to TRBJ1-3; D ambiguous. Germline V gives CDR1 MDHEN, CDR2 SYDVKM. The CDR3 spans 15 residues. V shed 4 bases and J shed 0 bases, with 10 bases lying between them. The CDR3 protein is CASSSGVLSGNTIYF. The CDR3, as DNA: TGTGCCAGCAGTTCCGGGGTACTCTCTGGAAACACCATATATTTT.

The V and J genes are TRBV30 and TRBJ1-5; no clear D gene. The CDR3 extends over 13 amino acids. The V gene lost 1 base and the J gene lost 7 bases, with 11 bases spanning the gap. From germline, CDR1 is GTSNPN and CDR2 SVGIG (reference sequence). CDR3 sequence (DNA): TGTGCCTGGAGTGGAGGGCAAGGACAGCCCCAGCATTTT. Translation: CAWSGGQGQPQHF.

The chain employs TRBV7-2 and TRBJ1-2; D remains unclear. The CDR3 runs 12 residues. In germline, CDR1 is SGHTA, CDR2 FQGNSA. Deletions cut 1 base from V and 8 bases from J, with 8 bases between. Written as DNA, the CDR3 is TGTGCCAGCAGCTTAGATTCTTTAGGCTACACCTTC. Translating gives CASSLDSLGYTF.

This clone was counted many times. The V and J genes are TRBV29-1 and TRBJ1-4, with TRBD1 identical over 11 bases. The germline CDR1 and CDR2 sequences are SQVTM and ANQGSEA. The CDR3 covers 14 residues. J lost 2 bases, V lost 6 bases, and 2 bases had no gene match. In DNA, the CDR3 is TGCAGCGTGGGGGACAGGGGGACTAATGAAAAACTGTTTTTT. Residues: CSVGDRGTNEKLFF.

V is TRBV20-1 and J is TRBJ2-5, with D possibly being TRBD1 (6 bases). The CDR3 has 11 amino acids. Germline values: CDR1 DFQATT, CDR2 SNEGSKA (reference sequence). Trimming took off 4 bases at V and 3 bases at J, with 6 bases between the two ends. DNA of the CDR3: TGCAGTGCTACAGGGGAAGAGACCCAGTACTTC. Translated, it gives CSATGEETQYF.

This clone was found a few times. This CDR3 is CASSPPGQENEQYF. The DNA for the CDR3 is TGTGCCAGCAGTCCACCGGGACAAGAGAACGAGCAGTACTTC. This chain links TRBV25-1 with TRBJ2-7; the D gene is possibly TRBD1 (6 bases). The CDR3 spans 14 residues. Looked up from germline, CDR1 is MGHDK and CDR2 is SYGVNS. V dropped 5 bases and J dropped 5 bases, with 16 bases sitting between them.

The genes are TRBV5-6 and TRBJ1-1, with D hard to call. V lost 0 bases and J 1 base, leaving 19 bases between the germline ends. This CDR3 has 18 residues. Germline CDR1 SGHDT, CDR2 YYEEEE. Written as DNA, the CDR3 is TGTGCCAGCAGCTTGGCCGGGTCTCCCCGTATGAAGAACACTGAAGCTTTCTTT. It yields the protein CASSLAGSPRMKNTEAFF.

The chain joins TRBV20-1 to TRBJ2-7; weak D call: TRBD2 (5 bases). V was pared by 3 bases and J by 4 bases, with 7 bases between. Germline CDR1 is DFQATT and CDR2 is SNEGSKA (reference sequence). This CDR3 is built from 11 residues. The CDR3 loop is CSASGLYEQYF. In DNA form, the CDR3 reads TGCAGTGCTAGTGGACTTTACGAGCAGTACTTC.